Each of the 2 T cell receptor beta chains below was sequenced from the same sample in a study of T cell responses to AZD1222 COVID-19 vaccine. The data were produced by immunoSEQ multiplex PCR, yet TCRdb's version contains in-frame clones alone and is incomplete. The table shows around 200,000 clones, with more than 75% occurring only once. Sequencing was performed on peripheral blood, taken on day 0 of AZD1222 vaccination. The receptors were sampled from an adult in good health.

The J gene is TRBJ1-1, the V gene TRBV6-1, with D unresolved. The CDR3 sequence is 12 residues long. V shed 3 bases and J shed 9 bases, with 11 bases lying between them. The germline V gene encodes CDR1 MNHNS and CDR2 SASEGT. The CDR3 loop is CASSEGPGKAFF. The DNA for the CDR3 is TGTGCCAGCAGTGAGGGTCCCGGGAAAGCTTTCTTT.

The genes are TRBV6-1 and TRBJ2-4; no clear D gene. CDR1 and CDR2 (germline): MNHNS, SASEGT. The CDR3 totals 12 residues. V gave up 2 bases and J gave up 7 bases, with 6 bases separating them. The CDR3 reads CASSEPENIQYF. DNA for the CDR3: TGTGCCAGCAGTGAACCGGAGAACATTCAGTACTTC.